This T cell receptor (beta chain) was sequenced for a study of shared clonotypes between healthy human individuals. The wider study: The donor group consisted of a couple of women and a few men, aged 18 to 49. Study findings and constraints: Large sequencing depth failed to make sorted-subset sequencing complete, rarefaction showed. An effect of sequencing depth on clonotype sharing among donors was expected.

V lost 0 bases, J lost 3 bases, and 14 bases lay in between. Per germline, CDR1 SGHDT and CDR2 YYEEEE. The CDR3 contains 16 residues. In this sample, this clone turned up once. The antigen remains unidentified. Profiling relied on immunoSEQ multiplex PCR, and the TCRdb table lists in-frame clones only, not all of them. This table holds roughly 530,000 clones, 90% to 96% found once. V gene TRBV5-6 combines with J gene TRBJ2-3; the D gene is possibly TRBD2 (5 bases). The sample taken for sequencing was naive CD4+ T cells sorted from blood. The subset: CD45RA+ positively selected. This TCR came from a woman in her 30s in good health. CDR3 sequence: CASSLVGGRFTDTQYF. The CDR3 DNA sequence: TGTGCCAGCAGCTTGGTAGGAGGACGCTTTACAGATACGCAGTATTTT.